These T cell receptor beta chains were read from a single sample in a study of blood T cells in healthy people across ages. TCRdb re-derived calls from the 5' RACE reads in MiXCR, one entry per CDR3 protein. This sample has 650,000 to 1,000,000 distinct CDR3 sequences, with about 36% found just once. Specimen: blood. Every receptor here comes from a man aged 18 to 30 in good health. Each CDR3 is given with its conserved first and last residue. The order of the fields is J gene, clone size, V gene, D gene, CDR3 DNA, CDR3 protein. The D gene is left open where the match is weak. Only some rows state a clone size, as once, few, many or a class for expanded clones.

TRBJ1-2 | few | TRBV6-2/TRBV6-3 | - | TGTGCCAGCAGTTACAAGGCTGAGGGCTACACCTTC | CASSYKAEGYTF
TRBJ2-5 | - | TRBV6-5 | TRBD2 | TGTGCCAGCACTTTAGCGGGAGCTCCAGAGACCCAGTACTTC | CASTLAGAPETQYF
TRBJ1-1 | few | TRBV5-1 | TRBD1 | TGCGCCAGCAGCCCCGGACAGGTCTGGACTGAAGCTTTCTTT | CASSPGQVWTEAFF
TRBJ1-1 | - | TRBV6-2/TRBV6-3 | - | TGTGCCAGCAGTTACGGTGGCAGGGCTGAAGCTTTCTTT | CASSYGGRAEAFF
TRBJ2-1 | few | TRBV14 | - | TGTGCCAGCAGCCGAAAACCGAAAGAAATAGCGAGCTCCTACAATGAGCAGTTCTTC | CASSRKPKEIASSYNEQFF
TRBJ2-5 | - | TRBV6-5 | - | TGTGCCAGCAGTTACATCGACAGGACTAAAGAGACCCAGTACTTC | CASSYIDRTKETQYF
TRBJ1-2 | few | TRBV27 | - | TGTGCCAGCAGTTTAGTCTTGGGGGCTGGCTACACCTTC | CASSLVLGAGYTF
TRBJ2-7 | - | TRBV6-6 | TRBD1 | TGTGCCAGCAACCCGGGACAGGGTTTCAACAATGAGCAGTACTTC | CASNPGQGFNNEQYF
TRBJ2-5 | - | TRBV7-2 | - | TGTGCCAGCAGCTTAGTTGGTGGGGCCCAAGAGACCCAGTACTTC | CASSLVGGAQETQYF
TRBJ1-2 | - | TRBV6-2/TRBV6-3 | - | TGTGCCAGCAGTTACCGGACAGCCCTTGGAGGCTACACCTTC | CASSYRTALGGYTF
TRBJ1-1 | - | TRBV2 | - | TGTGCCAGCAGTGAAAGGGCAGGGTACACTGAAGCTTTCTTT | CASSERAGYTEAFF
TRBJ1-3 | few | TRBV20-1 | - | TGCAGTGCTATGTACAGGGCTTCTGGAAACACCATATATTTT | CSAMYRASGNTIYF
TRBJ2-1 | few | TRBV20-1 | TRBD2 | TGCAGTGCTAGAGATCCCGGGGGAGGGAGAACGGAGTTCTTC | CSARDPGGGRTEFF
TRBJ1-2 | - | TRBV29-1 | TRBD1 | TGCAGCGCTGACAGGGAAATTTATGGCTACATCTTC | CSADREIYGYIF
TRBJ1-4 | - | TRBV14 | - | TGTGCCAGCAGCCCGGACAGCGGATTCGGAAAACTGTTTTTT | CASSPDSGFGKLFF
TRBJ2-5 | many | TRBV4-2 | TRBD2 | TGTGCCAGCAGCCTAGCGGGGGCTCTACAAGAGACCCAGTACTTC | CASSLAGALQETQYF
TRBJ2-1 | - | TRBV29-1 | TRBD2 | TGCAGCGTTGAGCCTCGAGCGGGGGGTTCCTACAATGAGCAGTTCTTC | CSVEPRAGGSYNEQFF
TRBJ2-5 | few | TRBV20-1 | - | TGCAGTGCTCTCCTAGCGCGGTTGGCCCAGTACTTC | CSALLARLAQYF
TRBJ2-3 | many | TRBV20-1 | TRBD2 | TGCAGTGCGCCGACCCCTAGCGGGGGGGCAGATACGCAGTATTTT | CSAPTPSGGADTQYF
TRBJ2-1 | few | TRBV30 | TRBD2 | TGTGCCTTACGGGGGGGCTTCAATGAGCAGTTCTTC | CALRGGFNEQFF
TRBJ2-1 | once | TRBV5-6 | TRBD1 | TGTGCCAGCAGCTTGGTGGGACAGGGCCTCTACCAAGAGACCCAGTTCTTC | CASSLVGQGLYQETQFF
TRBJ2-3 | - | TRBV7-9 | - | TGTGCCAGCAGGTCAGGTCCAGATACGCAGTATTTT | CASRSGPDTQYF
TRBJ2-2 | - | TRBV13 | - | TGTGCCAGCACCGGGGGAACCGGGGAGCTGTTTTTT | CASTGGTGELFF
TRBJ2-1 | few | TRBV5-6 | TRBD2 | TGTGCCAGCAGCTTGGCCGGGGGGTCCAGCTCCTACAATGAGCAGTTCTTC | CASSLAGGSSSYNEQFF
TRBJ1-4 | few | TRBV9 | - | TGTGCCAGCAGCGGAGGGGCAACAACTAATGAAAAACTGTTTTTT | CASSGGATTNEKLFF
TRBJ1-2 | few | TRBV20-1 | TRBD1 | TGCAGTGCTAGAGATCCCAGCAGGGGGATCTATGGCTACACCTTC | CSARDPSRGIYGYTF
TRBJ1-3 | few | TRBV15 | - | TGTGCCACCAGCAGACCAGGGACCTCTGGAAACACCATATATTTT | CATSRPGTSGNTIYF
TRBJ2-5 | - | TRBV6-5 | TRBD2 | TGTGCCAGCGGGACTAGCGGGGCCCATAGGGGAGAGACCCAGTACTTC | CASGTSGAHRGETQYF
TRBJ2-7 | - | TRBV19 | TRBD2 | TGTGCCAGTAGTATTGAGCTAGCGGGGGGTTACAATGAGCAGTACTTC | CASSIELAGGYNEQYF
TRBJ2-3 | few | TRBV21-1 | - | TGTGCCAGCAGCAAAGTACGGAGAGTAGATACGCAGTATTTT | CASSKVRRVDTQYF
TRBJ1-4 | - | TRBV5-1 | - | TGCGCCAGCAGCTACGGGGGAAGGCGGGGAAAACTGTTTTTT | CASSYGGRRGKLFF
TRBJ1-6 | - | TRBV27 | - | TGTGCCAGCAGTTTCAGCGAGTATAATTCACCCCTCCACTTT | CASSFSEYNSPLHF
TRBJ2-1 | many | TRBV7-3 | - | TGTGCCAGCAGCGGAAGCGGGCATTCCTACAATGAGCAGTTCTTC | CASSGSGHSYNEQFF
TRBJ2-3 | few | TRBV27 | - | TGTGCCAGCAGTTTAAGGAAGGGCAGTAGCACAGATACGCAGTATTTT | CASSLRKGSSTDTQYF
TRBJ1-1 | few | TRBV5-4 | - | TGTGCCAGCAGCTTGGTGACCGGCTCGGGAACTGAAGCTTTCTTT | CASSLVTGSGTEAFF
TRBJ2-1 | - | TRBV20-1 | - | TGCAGTGCTGGAAGGGACGCCTACAATGAGCAGTTCTTC | CSAGRDAYNEQFF
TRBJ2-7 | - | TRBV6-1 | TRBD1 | TGTGCCAGCAGGCCGGGACAGGACCACGAGCAGTACTTC | CASRPGQDHEQYF
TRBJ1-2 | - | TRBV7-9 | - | TGTGCCAGCAGCAACGGACGGATCTATGGCTACACCTTC | CASSNGRIYGYTF
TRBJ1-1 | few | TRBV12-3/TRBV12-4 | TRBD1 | TGTGCCAGCAGTACCGACAGGGGGGGAACTGAAGCTTTCTTT | CASSTDRGGTEAFF
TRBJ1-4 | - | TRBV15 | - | TGTGCCACCAGCAGAGATGGGGGGTCCTCCTCGACTAATGAAAAACTGTTTTTT | CATSRDGGSSSTNEKLFF
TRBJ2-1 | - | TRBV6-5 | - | TGTGCCAGCAGCCGCAGGGGCAATGAGCAGTTCTTC | CASSRRGNEQFF
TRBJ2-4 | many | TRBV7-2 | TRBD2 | TGTGCCAGCAGCGTGGGACTAGCGCCCCTAGCCAAAAACATTCAGTACTTC | CASSVGLAPLAKNIQYF
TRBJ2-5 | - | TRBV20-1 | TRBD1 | TGCACCACCGGGCGGACAGGGGGTAAAGAGACCCAGTACTTC | CTTGRTGGKETQYF
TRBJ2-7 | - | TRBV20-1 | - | TGCAGTGCTCTCCTATACCGGGACACAAGGGGGAATGAGCAGTACTTC | CSALLYRDTRGNEQYF
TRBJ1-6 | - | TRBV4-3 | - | TGCGCCAGCAGCCAAGATCCAGGCCTGAACTCACCCCTCCACTTT | CASSQDPGLNSPLHF
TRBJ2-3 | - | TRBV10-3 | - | TGTGCCATCAGTGGTCGATACCCGCCGGAAGATACGCAGTATTTT | CAISGRYPPEDTQYF
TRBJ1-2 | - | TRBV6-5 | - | TGTGCCAGCAGTCCCGGACGGCCGTATGGCTACACCTTC | CASSPGRPYGYTF
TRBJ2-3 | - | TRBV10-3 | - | TGTGCCATCAGTTTAGGGGGAATCAGAGATACGCAGTATTTT | CAISLGGIRDTQYF
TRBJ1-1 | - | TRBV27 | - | TGTGCCAGCAGTCCGGGGTGGATAAGGAACACTGAAGCTTTCTTT | CASSPGWIRNTEAFF